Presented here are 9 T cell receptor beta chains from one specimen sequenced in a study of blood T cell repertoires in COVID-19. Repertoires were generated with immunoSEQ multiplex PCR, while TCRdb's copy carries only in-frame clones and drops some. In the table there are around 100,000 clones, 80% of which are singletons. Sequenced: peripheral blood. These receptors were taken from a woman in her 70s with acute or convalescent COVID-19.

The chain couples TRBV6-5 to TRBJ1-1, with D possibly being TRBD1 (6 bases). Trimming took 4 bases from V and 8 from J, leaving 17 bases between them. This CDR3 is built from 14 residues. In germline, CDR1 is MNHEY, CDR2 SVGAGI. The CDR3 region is CASSFRSRGPEAFF. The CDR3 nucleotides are TGTGCCAGCAGTTTCCGATCCAGGGGCCCAGAAGCTTTCTTT.

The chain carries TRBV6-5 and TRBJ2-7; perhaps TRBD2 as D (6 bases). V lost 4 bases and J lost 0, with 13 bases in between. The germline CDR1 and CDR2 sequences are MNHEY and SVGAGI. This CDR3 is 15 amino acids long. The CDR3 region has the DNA TGTGCCAGCAGTTTCGGGGGTCGGGGCTCCTACGAGCAGTACTTC. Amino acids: CASSFGGRGSYEQYF.

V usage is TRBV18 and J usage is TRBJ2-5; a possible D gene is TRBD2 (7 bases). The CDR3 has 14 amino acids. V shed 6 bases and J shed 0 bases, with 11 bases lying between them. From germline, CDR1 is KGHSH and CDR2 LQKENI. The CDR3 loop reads CASSAGAYQETQYF. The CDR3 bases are TGTGCCAGCTCGGCGGGGGCGTACCAAGAGACCCAGTACTTC.

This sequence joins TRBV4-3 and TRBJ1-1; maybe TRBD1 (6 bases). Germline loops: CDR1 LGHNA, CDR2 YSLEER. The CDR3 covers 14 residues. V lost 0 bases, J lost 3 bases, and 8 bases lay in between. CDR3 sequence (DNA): TGCGCCAGCAGCCAAGATTACAGGGACACTGAAGCTTTCTTT. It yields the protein CASSQDYRDTEAFF.

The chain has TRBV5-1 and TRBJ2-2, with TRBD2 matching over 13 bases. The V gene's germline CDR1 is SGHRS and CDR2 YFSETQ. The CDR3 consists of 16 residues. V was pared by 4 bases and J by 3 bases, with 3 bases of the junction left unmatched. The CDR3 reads CASSRTSGGDTGELFF. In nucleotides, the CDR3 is TGCGCCAGCAGCCGTACTAGCGGGGGGGACACCGGGGAGCTGTTTTTT.

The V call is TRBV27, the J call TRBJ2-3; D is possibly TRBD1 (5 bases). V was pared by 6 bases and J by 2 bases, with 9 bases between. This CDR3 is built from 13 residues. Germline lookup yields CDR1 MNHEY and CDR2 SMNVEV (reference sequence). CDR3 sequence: CASRLTATDTQYF. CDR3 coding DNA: TGTGCCAGCAGATTGACAGCCACAGATACGCAGTATTTT.

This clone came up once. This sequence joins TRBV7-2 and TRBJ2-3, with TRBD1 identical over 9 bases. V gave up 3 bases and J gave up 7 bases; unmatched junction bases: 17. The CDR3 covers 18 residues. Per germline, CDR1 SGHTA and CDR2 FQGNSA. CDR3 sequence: CASSLGLRGQGLLYTQYF. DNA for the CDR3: TGTGCCAGCAGCTTGGGGCTAAGGGGACAGGGTTTATTATATACGCAGTATTTT.

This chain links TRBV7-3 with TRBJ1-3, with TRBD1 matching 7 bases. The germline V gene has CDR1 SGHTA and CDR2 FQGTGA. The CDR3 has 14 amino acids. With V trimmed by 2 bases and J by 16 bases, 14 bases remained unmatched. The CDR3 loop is CASSLPTGPGFRYF. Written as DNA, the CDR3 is TGTGCCAGCAGCTTACCGACAGGGCCGGGCTTTCGCTATTTT. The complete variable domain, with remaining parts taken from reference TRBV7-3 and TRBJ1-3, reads GAGVSQTPSNKVTEKGKYVELRCDPISGHTALYWYRQSLGQGPEFLIYFQGTGAADDSGLPNDRFFAVRPEGSVSTLKIQRTERGDSAVYLCASSLPTGPGFRYFGEGSWLTVV.

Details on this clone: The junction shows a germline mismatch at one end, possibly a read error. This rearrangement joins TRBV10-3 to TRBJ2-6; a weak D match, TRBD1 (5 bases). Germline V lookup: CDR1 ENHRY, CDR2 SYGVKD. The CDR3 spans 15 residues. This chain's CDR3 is CAISETGSGANVLAF. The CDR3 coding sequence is TGTGCCATCAGTGAGACAGGATCTGGGGCCAACGTCCTTGCTTTC.